This is a list of T cell receptor beta chains from one sample in a study of tumor-infiltrating lymphocytes in primary liver carcinoma. TCRdb fed the multiplex PCR reads into MiXCR, producing one record per CDR3 protein. Of roughly 120,000 distinct CDR3 sequences listed, around 60% were seen once; the top ten hold about a tenth. Sample: liver tumor tissue from sampling region 1. These receptor sequences come from a woman aged 55-75 years with primary liver carcinoma and hepatitis B virus infection. CDR3s leave out the opening cysteine and the closing phenylalanine or tryptophan. Clone size appears in some rows only: once, few, many, or a class for an expanded clone.

j_call	clone_size	v_call	cdr3_aa
TRBJ2-5	-	TRBV7-9	ASSRGQGEAQY
TRBJ1-2	-	TRBV11-2	VSSLVGQGGYT
TRBJ2-2	few	TRBV14	ASSLGTSGAGVLF
TRBJ1-1	-	TRBV11-2	ASIPGAAKIVQV
TRBJ2-4	many	TRBV2	ASSDGSNQY
TRBJ1-1	-	TRBV18	ASSPQTGEAF
TRBJ2-1	-	TRBV4-1	ASDLTQGAGVYNERF
TRBJ1-1	-	TRBV11-1	ASSLRVMAVAF
TRBJ2-3	-	TRBV7-8	ASSPPRIGVPDTQY
TRBJ2-7	-	TRBV11-2	TCSSSYEQY
TRBJ2-1	-	TRBV5-1	ASSNSEGGNEQF
TRBJ1-6	many	TRBV12-3/TRBV12-4	ASSSAAYNSPLH
TRBJ2-7	-	TRBV11-2	TSTSDWVSLAGPYEQY
TRBJ2-1	-	TRBV6-5	AGSYSTSGRANGQF
TRBJ2-3	few	TRBV11-2	ASSLRGLTYASDTQY
TRBJ1-1	-	TRBV11-2	ASRTAGLGRMNSEAF
TRBJ2-2	many	TRBV11-2	ASSSRSGRRGTGELF
TRBJ2-1	-	TRBV5-1	ANSLGPLGGEQF
TRBJ2-3	-	TRBV11-2	ASNLPGLAGDTDTQY
TRBJ2-2	many	TRBV6-2/TRBV6-3	ASRAGQGYTGELF
TRBJ1-1	-	TRBV11-2	ASSLEGGRGLF
TRBJ2-7	few	TRBV7-9	ASGQGSYEQY
TRBJ1-5	few	TRBV28	ASSLGTAVTAQH
TRBJ2-1	-	TRBV4-2	ASSHDGGGPYNVQF
TRBJ2-3	once	TRBV11-2	ASSLDRHYTQY
TRBJ2-5	-	TRBV7-8	ASSPSGTHTGETQY
TRBJ1-5	many	TRBV6-6	ASIWGLSVGGNQPQH
TRBJ2-1	-	TRBV5-6	ASSLATGVSYNEQF
TRBJ1-1	-	TRBV11-2	ASSLGANAEAF
TRBJ2-2	-	TRBV11-3	ASSLNWLGQKTGEQF
TRBJ2-1	-	TRBV12-3/TRBV12-4	ASRRGATEKF
TRBJ1-2	many	TRBV5-1	ASSPGQGSGYT
TRBJ1-1	many	TRBV12-3/TRBV12-4	ASSRNGQAVNTEAF
TRBJ2-1	many	TRBV5-6	ASSLLGLADNEQF
TRBJ2-7	-	TRBV29-1	SFSPTSDRYEQY
TRBJ2-3	-	TRBV5-1	ASKVGPSTDTQY
TRBJ2-5	-	TRBV11-3	ASSYRQGYQETQY
TRBJ2-3	few	TRBV30	AWSLGRQPSDTQY
TRBJ2-3	-	TRBV11-2	ASSPEGPRY
TRBJ1-1	-	TRBV4-1	ASSRESQVNTEAS
TRBJ1-2	few	TRBV7-9	ASSLAQYGYT
TRBJ2-3	many	TRBV29-1	SVTTGSPTDTQY
TRBJ1-1	few	TRBV5-4	ASSLNLAVNTEAF
TRBJ2-3	few	TRBV7-8	ASSDRTGGSDTQY
TRBJ2-2	-	TRBV6-5	ASNKIPDSTRELL
TRBJ2-3	few	TRBV19	ASSSPPSGSPDTQY
TRBJ2-7	few	TRBV15	ATSPSPSSSYEQY
TRBJ2-7	-	TRBV7-9	ASSLVGRAYEQY
TRBJ2-2	few	TRBV12-3/TRBV12-4	ASSSGLAANTGELF
TRBJ1-2	few	TRBV5-1	ASSLGDAGNYGYT
TRBJ2-1	few	TRBV6-4	ASSAGLAGHNEQF